This paragraph reports one TCR beta chain. The data stem from a study of technical replicates of blood from several donors. Using immunoSEQ multiplex PCR, the repertoire was profiled, and TCRdb retains in-frame clones only, with some absent. The sample comprises tens of thousands of clones, about 97% of which are singletons, and more than 0.25% rests with the top ten. CDR3 length: 15 amino acids. Unmatched junction bases numbered 11, after V lost 3 bases and J lost 7 bases. Per the germline V gene, CDR1 is SGDLS and CDR2 is YYNGEE. The sequenced material came from T cells isolated from PBMCs. This sequence was found in a human donor in good health. The genes are TRBV9 and TRBJ2-5; TRBD1 matches at 8 bases. The CDR3 DNA follows: TGTGCCAGCAGCGCCGCCCAGGGGGCTGAGGGGACCCAGTACTTC. As protein: CASSAAQGAEGTQYF.